The 25 T cell receptor beta chains given below trace back to one sample, sequenced in a study of T cells in Graves' hyperthyroidism and ophthalmopathy. Amplified regions were TCR beta CDR3 sequences from RNA transcripts. TCR CDR3 underwent first-round RT-PCR with the HTBI primer set. In TCRdb, the multiplex PCR reads were re-called with MiXCR into one record per CDR3 protein. The sample contains over 450,000 distinct CDR3 sequences, more than 15% of which appear only once. Sequencing was performed on blood. Receptor source: a woman in her late teens or twenties with Graves' ophthalmopathy.

This clonotype was observed a handful of times. The J gene is TRBJ2-1, the V gene TRBV9; 15 positions agree with TRBD2. J gave up 7 bases and V 3 bases, and 8 bases lay outside the gene matches. Germline V CDR1 and CDR2: SGDLS, YYNGEE. The CDR3 has 17 amino acids. CDR3: CASSAWTSGGARNEQFF. As DNA, the CDR3 is TGTGCCAGCAGCGCCTGGACTAGCGGGGGGGCCAGAAATGAGCAGTTCTTC.

The CDR3 DNA sequence: TGTGCCTCTCGGGGCAGCGGGAGGGTCGGGGAGCTGTTTTTT. It specifies CASRGSGRVGELFF. This sequence joins TRBV12-3 or TRBV12-4 and TRBJ2-2, with 10 nucleotides matching TRBD2. The CDR3 extends over 14 amino acids. The V segment lost 11 bases and the J segment 7 bases; nucleotides outside the gene matches: 10.

The chain links TRBV4-2 to TRBJ2-3, with TRBD2 matching 7 bases. This CDR3 has 17 amino acids. V gave up 0 bases and J gave up 3 bases; unmatched junction bases: 9. Germline lookup yields CDR1 LGHNA and CDR2 YNFKEQ. The DNA of the CDR3 is TGTGCCAGCAGCCAAGATCTTCGCGGGAGTGGTACAGATACGCAGTATTTT. As protein: CASSQDLRGSGTDTQYF.

The gene calls are TRBV19 and TRBJ1-6; 7 nucleotides agree with TRBD1. V shed 5 bases and J 4 bases; nucleotides not matched to a gene: 8. The CDR3 runs to 16 residues. Germline V CDR1 and CDR2: LNHDA, SQIVND (reference sequence). The CDR3, as DNA: TGTGCCAGTAGTGAGCACAGGGGCTGGTATAATTCACCCCTCCACTTT. This sequence encodes CASSEHRGWYNSPLHF.

In its sample, this clonotype was seen many times. The chain uses TRBV6-1 and TRBJ1-1; D remains unclear. The germline V gene encodes CDR1 MNHNS and CDR2 SASEGT. V was shortened by 5 bases and J by 4 bases, with 14 bases between the two germline ends. The CDR3 totals 14 residues. CDR3 coding DNA: TGTGCCAGCAGTCCCGGGGTCCTTAGCACTGAAGCTTTCTTT. As protein: CASSPGVLSTEAFF.

The gene calls are TRBV5-1 and TRBJ1-2; 9 bases are a match to TRBD1. The CDR3 loop spans 16 amino acids. CDR1 is SGHRS, CDR2 YFSETQ, per germline. The ends lost 6 bases at V and 2 bases at J; junction bases unmatched: 11. CDR3 coding DNA: TGCGCCAGCAACCCCGGGACAGGGATTACGAACTATGGCTACACCTTC. This encodes CASNPGTGITNYGYTF.

This clonotype was counted at least ten times. V is TRBV19 and J is TRBJ1-1; D is unresolved. In germline, CDR1 is LNHDA, CDR2 SQIVND (reference sequence). This CDR3 spans 14 amino acids. V lost 6 bases and J lost 4, with 15 bases in between. CDR3 DNA sequence: TGTGCCAGTAGCCCCGAGCAGTGGGGCACTGAAGCTTTCTTT. This sequence encodes CASSPEQWGTEAFF.

The chain joins TRBV7-9 to TRBJ2-7; D perhaps matches TRBD2 (6 bases). V was pared by 8 bases and J by 7 bases, with 21 bases between. The CDR3 runs 14 residues. Per the germline V gene, CDR1 is SEHNR and CDR2 is FQNEAQ (reference sequence). DNA for the CDR3: TGTGCCAGCCAGGGCGGGACTCCCTGGGGGGAGCAGTACTTC. Translating gives CASQGGTPWGEQYF. Based on the CDR3 plus reference TRBV7-9 and TRBJ2-7, the full variable domain is DTGVSQNPRHKITKRGQNVTFRCDPISEHNRLYWYRQTLGQGPEFLTYFQNEAQLEKSRLLSDRFSAERPKGSFSTLEIQRTEQGDSAMYLCASQGGTPWGEQYFGPGTRLTVT.

V and J are TRBV7-2 and TRBJ2-1; the match to TRBD2 covers 10 bases. This CDR3 contains 16 residues. V lost 1 base and J lost 5; bases outside the gene matches: 5. The V gene's germline CDR1 is SGHTA and CDR2 FQGNSA. CDR3 sequence: CASSLVGTSADNEQFF. Written as DNA, the CDR3 is TGTGCCAGCAGCTTAGTAGGGACTAGCGCGGACAATGAGCAGTTCTTC.

Ten or more counts support this clonotype. The chain links TRBV9 to TRBJ1-1; D is ambiguous. This CDR3 has 14 amino acids. The V gene lost 0 bases and the J gene lost 4 bases, with 10 bases spanning the gap. Germline V gives CDR1 SGDLS, CDR2 YYNGEE. The CDR3 DNA reads TGTGCCAGCAGCGTAGAAGGAAGGACCACTGAAGCTTTCTTT. Its protein product is CASSVEGRTTEAFF.

The chain links TRBV7-2 to TRBJ1-2, with 9 bases lining up with TRBD1. The trim removed 4 bases at V and 6 bases at J, leaving 3 bases unmatched. Germline assignment: CDR1 SGHTA and CDR2 FQGNSA. The CDR3 spans 13 residues. The CDR3 spells CASSCRTGDGYTF. The CDR3 nucleotides are TGTGCCAGCAGCTGTAGGACAGGGGATGGCTACACCTTC.

Here the CDR3 reads CASSQGFNGYTF. CDR3 bases: TGCGCCAGCAGCCAAGGCTTCAATGGCTACACCTTC. The chain links TRBV4-1 to TRBJ1-2; D not certain. The germline CDR1 and CDR2 sequences are MGHRA and YSYEKL. There are 12 residues in the CDR3. Deletions cut 1 base from V and 6 bases from J, with 6 bases between.

The chain employs TRBV15 and TRBJ2-7, with D unclear. The ends were cut back, 0 bases at V and 4 bases at J, with 7 bases in the middle. Germline CDR1 reads LNHNV; CDR2 reads YYDKDF (reference sequence). The CDR3 covers 13 residues. For the CDR3, the DNA is TGTGCCACCAGCAGAGATGGAGTTTACGAGCAGTACTTC. It codes for CATSRDGVYEQYF.

The chain joins TRBV27 to TRBJ2-3; D is ambiguous. Looked up from germline, CDR1 is MNHEY and CDR2 is SMNVEV (reference sequence). V was clipped by 6 bases and J by 2 bases, with 12 bases between them. This CDR3 contains 14 residues. The CDR3 sequence: CASRSRPVTDTQYF. The CDR3, as DNA: TGTGCCAGCAGATCTAGACCCGTCACAGATACGCAGTATTTT.

This clonotype was recorded at least ten times. This chain connects TRBV7-9 to TRBJ2-3, with a possible D match to TRBD1 (6 bases). CDR3 length: 14 amino acids. Germline-derived CDR1 and CDR2 are SEHNR and FQNEAQ (reference sequence). Trimming stripped 6 bases from V and 2 bases from J, with 12 bases between. This CDR3 reads CASRYRENTDTQYF. The CDR3 DNA sequence: TGTGCCAGCAGGTACAGGGAAAACACAGATACGCAGTATTTT.

This clonotype has at least ten counts. The J gene is TRBJ2-7, the V gene TRBV7-8, with D maybe TRBD1 (6 bases). The CDR3 has 12 amino acids. V gave up 3 bases and J gave up 4 bases, with 7 bases separating them. Germline V gene data show CDR1 as SGHVS and CDR2 as FQNEAQ. The CDR3: CASSFGQYEQYF. The DNA for the CDR3 is TGTGCCAGCAGCTTTGGACAGTACGAGCAGTACTTC.

The chain couples TRBV28 to TRBJ2-3; TRBD1 agrees at 11 bases. In germline, CDR1 is MDHEN, CDR2 SYDVKM. The V segment lost 4 bases and the J segment 3 bases; nucleotides outside the gene matches: 9. This CDR3 has 17 residues. CDR3 protein: CASSSQPGQGGTDTQYF. In nucleotides, the CDR3 is TGTGCCAGCAGTTCGCAGCCGGGACAGGGGGGGACAGATACGCAGTATTTT. The full variable domain, rest sourced from reference TRBV28 and TRBJ2-3, is DVKVTQSSRYLVKRTGEKVFLECVQDMDHENMFWYRQDPGLGLRLIYFSYDVKMKEKGDIPEGYSVSREKKERFSLILESASTNQTSMYLCASSSQPGQGGTDTQYFGPGTRLTVL.

This clonotype showed up many times. The V gene is TRBV6-1, the J gene TRBJ2-7, with D possibly being TRBD1 (5 bases). The CDR3 has 15 amino acids. With 4 bases removed from V and 6 bases from J, the gap between germline ends came to 19 bases. Germline CDR1 reads MNHNS; CDR2 reads SASEGT. CDR3 in amino acids: CASSGAAGQMGEQYF. In DNA, the CDR3 is TGTGCCAGCAGTGGGGCCGCAGGACAAATGGGCGAGCAGTACTTC.

This clonotype came up many times. This rearrangement joins TRBV10-3 to TRBJ2-1, with 9 bases identical to TRBD1. Germline-derived CDR1 and CDR2 are ENHRY and SYGVKD. The V and J ends lost 10 bases and 7 bases, in that order; junction bases with no gene match: 5. CDR3 size: 12 residues. The CDR3 DNA is TGTGCCACGGGACAGGGTGTGAATGAGCAGTTCTTC. Encoded protein: CATGQGVNEQFF.

This clonotype was detected ten times or more. The chain uses TRBV18 and TRBJ2-7; tentatively, D is TRBD1 or TRBD2 (5 bases each). Trimming took 4 bases from V and 7 from J, leaving 14 bases between them. CDR3 length equals 13 residues. Germline loops: CDR1 KGHSH, CDR2 LQKENI. CDR3 nucleotide sequence: TGTGCCAGCTCACGAGCCGGGACGGGGGAGCAGTACTTC. Translated, it gives CASSRAGTGEQYF.

This CDR3 is CASSHRHLTPYEQYF. Written as DNA, the CDR3 is TGTGCCAGCAGCCACCGACACCTTACGCCCTACGAGCAGTACTTC. The rearrangement joins TRBV4-2 to TRBJ2-7; no definite D call. Trimming removed 3 bases at V and 2 bases at J, with 14 bases between. The CDR3 totals 15 residues. The germline CDR1 and CDR2 sequences are LGHNA and YNFKEQ.

At least ten counts were recorded for this clonotype. The rearrangement joins TRBV5-6 to TRBJ2-3; D ambiguous. Looked up from germline, CDR1 is SGHDT and CDR2 is YYEEEE. The CDR3 length is 15 residues. Trimming removed 1 base from V and 0 bases from J, with 9 bases in between. CDR3 sequence reads: CASSLWAASTDTQYF. CDR3 DNA sequence: TGTGCCAGCAGCTTGTGGGCAGCTAGCACAGATACGCAGTATTTT.

CDR3 loop: CSVEGGLVKAFF. The CDR3 nucleotides are TGCAGCGTTGAAGGGGGCTTAGTCAAAGCTTTCTTT. The V gene is TRBV29-1, the J gene TRBJ1-1, with D possibly TRBD1 on 5 matching bases. Germline-derived CDR1 and CDR2 are SQVTM and ANQGSEA. The CDR3 spans 12 residues. V lost 1 base and J 9 bases, leaving 12 bases between the germline ends.

This clonotype was recorded a few times. The chain employs TRBV6-4 and TRBJ1-5; perhaps TRBD1 as D (5 bases). The CDR3 length is 14 residues. V was trimmed by 8 bases and J by 4 bases, leaving 15 bases between them. Germline loops: CDR1 MRHNA, CDR2 SNTAGT. The CDR3 reads CASHEGQVNQPQHF. CDR3 DNA: TGTGCCAGCCACGAGGGGCAGGTTAATCAGCCCCAGCATTTT.

The chain combines TRBV28 with TRBJ1-1, with 9 positions matching TRBD1. The CDR3 totals 13 residues. V lost 7 bases and J lost 7; bases outside the gene matches: 7. The germline gives CDR1 MDHEN, CDR2 SYDVKM. CDR3 nucleotides: TGTGCCAGCATCAACAGGGGGCCCAATGAAGCTTTCTTT. Translating gives CASINRGPNEAFF.